Shown below are 20 T cell receptor beta chains from a single sample sequenced in a study of kidney transplant recipient with SARS-CoV-2 infection. Via MiXCR, TCRdb re-called the reads, giving one row per CDR3 protein. Of about 240,000 distinct CDR3 sequences detected, under 30% appear once; the ten largest clones hold roughly 7%. The sample in question was a blood sample, obtained at baseline and between days 110 and 120 from a kidney transplant recipient. These TCRs come from a male patient aged 25-45 years who had COVID-19 and was a kidney transplant recipient. Certain T cells may be donor cells from the graft.

A note on this clonotype: A much bigger clone sits one base away, suggesting this may be a read error. The V gene is TRBV7-4, the J gene TRBJ1-2; D ambiguous. CDR1 and CDR2 from the germline V gene are SGHVT and SQSDAQ. V lost 5 bases and J 4 bases, leaving 23 bases between the germline ends. CDR3 length: 17 amino acids. Here the CDR3 DNA reads TGTGCCAGCAGCGGAGACTATTCAGCTCGAAAGACCTATGGCTACACCTTC. Translated, it gives CASSGDYSARKTYGYTF.

Of note for this clonotype: A read error may explain this, as a much larger clone is one base away. The CDR3 bases are TGCGCCAGCAGCAAAGGACGGATGGAGAACACTGGAGCTTTCTTT. Encoded protein: CASSKGRMENTGAFF. This chain uses TRBV5-1 with TRBJ1-1; unclear D gene. The germline V gene encodes CDR1 SGHRS and CDR2 YFSETQ. The CDR3 covers 15 residues.

Concerning this clonotype: A single base separates this from a much larger clone, so it may be a read error. The chain has TRBV24-1 and TRBJ1-5; 9 bases map to TRBD1. Germline CDR1 KGHDR, CDR2 SFDVKD. There are 14 residues in the CDR3. The DNA for the CDR3 is TGTGCCGCCAGTGGGACAGGGCCCAATCAGCCCCAGCATTTT. It codes for CAASGTGPNQPQHF.

As concerns this clonotype: This could be a read error, since a much larger clone is one nucleotide away. The CDR3 region has the DNA TGTGCCAACAGCCTCGGCGGCGGGGCAGGCACTCCCTACGAGCAGTACTTC. Protein sequence: CANSLGGGAGTPYEQYF. The chain couples TRBV28 to TRBJ2-7, with D possibly TRBD2 on 6 matching bases. The V gene lost 10 bases and the J gene lost 2 bases, with 27 bases spanning the gap. Germline lookup yields CDR1 MDHEN and CDR2 SYDVKM. CDR3 size: 17 residues.

This clonotype was found many times. The chain joins TRBV7-9 to TRBJ1-2, with 7 bases lining up with TRBD1. The CDR3 runs to 14 residues. With 5 bases clipped from V and 3 bases from J, the junction kept 6 bases outside the gene matches. The germline CDR1 and CDR2 sequences are SEHNR and FQNEAQ (reference sequence). CDR3 protein: CASSPRTGHYGYTF. In DNA, the CDR3 is TGTGCCAGCAGCCCAAGGACAGGCCACTATGGCTACACCTTC.

This clonotype appeared once. A much larger clone lies one base from this, so it may be a read error. The CDR3 spells CASSSPGISGSSEQYF. The CDR3 region has the DNA TGTGCCAGCAGTTCCCCCGGGATTAGCGGGAGCTCCGAGCAGTACTTC. This chain links TRBV12-3 or TRBV12-4 with TRBJ2-4; TRBD2 matches 9 bases. The better agreement between TRBJ2-7 and the DNA end casts doubt on the J call. This CDR3 spans 16 amino acids.

J is TRBJ2-1 and V is TRBV4-1, with 15 bases aligning to TRBD2. The CDR3 has 13 residues. V gave up 10 bases and J gave up 8 bases; unmatched junction bases: 3. Germline values: CDR1 MGHRA, CDR2 YSYEKL. DNA for the CDR3: TGCGCCACCGGGACTAGCGGGAGGTATGAGCAGTTCTTC. Its translation is CATGTSGRYEQFF.

As concerns this clonotype: It may be a read error: a sequence one base away is much more abundant. The rearrangement joins TRBV8-2 to TRBJ2-6. TRBV8-2 corresponds to a pseudogene. This CDR3 spans 17 amino acids. In DNA, the CDR3 is TGTGGCAGGGTGGTAAGGATAACACAACGTCGGGCCAACGTCCTGACTTTC. Amino acid sequence: CGRVVRITQRRANVLTF.

With regard to this clonotype: This may arise from a read error, as a much more abundant clone is one base away. V and J are TRBV28 and TRBJ1-5, with a weak D call TRBD1 (6 bases). Germline V gives CDR1 MDHEN, CDR2 SYDVKM. The CDR3 length is 15 residues. Trimming pared 5 bases from V and 7 bases from J, leaving 18 bases between. As DNA, the CDR3 is TGTGCCAGCAGTCCAGGGGCAGGGTGGGTGCAGCCCCAGCATTTT. Translation: CASSPGAGWVQPQHF.

The chain employs TRBV7-6 and TRBJ1-2, with D possibly TRBD1 on 5 matching bases. Trimming stripped 5 bases from V and 9 bases from J, with 28 bases between. Germline V gene data show CDR1 as SGHVS and CDR2 as FNYEAQ. The CDR3 runs to 17 residues. CDR3 loop: CASSPHVGGAGPGSYTF. The CDR3 DNA follows: TGTGCCAGCAGCCCTCACGTAGGAGGGGCTGGGCCTGGGAGCTACACCTTC.

This clonotype was seen many times. The chain employs TRBV21-1 and TRBJ2-2. TRBV21-1 is a pseudogene. The CDR3 is 15 residues long. The CDR3 bases are TGTGCCAGCAGCAAATTTACCTGGGACACCGGGGAGCTGTTTTTT. It is translated as CASSKFTWDTGELFF.

The CDR3 loop is CASGPRGRGTTGELFF. As DNA, the CDR3 is TGTGCCAGCGGCCCCCGTGGAAGGGGAACAACCGGGGAGCTGTTTTTT. This rearrangement joins TRBV12-3 or TRBV12-4 to TRBJ2-2; tentatively, D is TRBD1 (5 bases). This CDR3 is 16 amino acids long. V lost 8 bases, J lost 5 bases, and 21 bases lay in between.

This clonotype came up many times. DNA of the CDR3: TGTGCCAGCGGGCTAGCGGACACCGGGGAGCTGTTTTTT. This encodes CASGLADTGELFF. This rearrangement joins TRBV11-3 to TRBJ2-2; 7 nucleotides align to TRBD2. This CDR3 region has 13 residues. V trimming: 8 bases; J trimming: 3 bases; junction bases outside the gene matches: 3. Germline V CDR1 and CDR2: SGHNT, YENEEA.

This clonotype occurred many times. This chain links TRBV10-1 with TRBJ1-2; no clear D. This CDR3 contains 17 residues. Trimming left V 4 bases short and J 4 bases short, with 22 bases between. The germline V gene has CDR1 WNHNN and CDR2 SYGVQD (reference sequence). The CDR3, as DNA: TGCGCCAGCAGTGTCTACCCAAGATCGCGAAAGACCTATGGCTACACCTTC. As protein: CASSVYPRSRKTYGYTF.

This clonotype was recorded at least ten times. This chain connects TRBV5-4 to TRBJ1-1; D unresolved. This CDR3 comprises 13 residues. V gave up 5 bases and J gave up 1 base, with 9 bases separating them. CDR1 is SGHNT, CDR2 YYREEE, per germline (reference sequence). CDR3 sequence (DNA): TGTGCCAGCAGTCCGGCTGGGAACACTGAAGCTTTCTTT. Protein sequence: CASSPAGNTEAFF.

On this clonotype: A much bigger clone sits one base away, suggesting this may be a read error. The gene calls are TRBV16 and TRBJ1-2; D not certain. Germline V CDR1 and CDR2: KGHSY, FQNENV. This CDR3 spans 14 amino acids. The chain's CDR3 is CASGQGILNYGYTF. The CDR3 coding sequence is TGTGCCAGCGGCCAAGGCATCCTCAACTACGGCTACACCTTC.

This clonotype has more than one count but fewer than ten. The chain joins TRBV19 to TRBJ2-2; D is perhaps TRBD1 (5 bases). Trimming stripped 3 bases from V and 3 bases from J, with 11 bases between. The CDR3 length is 15 residues. The germline CDR1 and CDR2 sequences are LNHDA and SQIVND (reference sequence). The CDR3 region is CASSIGRDHTGELFF. The DNA for the CDR3 is TGTGCCAGTAGTATCGGCAGGGATCACACCGGGGAGCTGTTTTTT. Using reference TRBV19 and TRBJ2-2 for the parts outside the CDR3, the full variable domain is DGGITQSPKYLFRKEGQNVTLSCEQNLNHDAMYWYRQDPGQGLRLIYYSQIVNDFQKGDIAEGYSVSREKKESFPLTVTSAQKNPTAFYLCASSIGRDHTGELFFGEGSRLTVL.

This clonotype was observed at least ten times. The genes are TRBV7-1 and TRBJ1-2, with unresolved D. TRBV7-1 is given ORF status, its function remaining uncertain. This CDR3 spans 17 amino acids. The V and J ends lost 5 bases and 4 bases respectively, with 23 bases between them. CDR3 protein: CASSIKLHEGKTYGYTF. CDR3 in DNA: TGTGCCAGCAGCATCAAGCTTCACGAGGGAAAGACCTATGGCTACACCTTC.

In this sample, this clonotype turned up many times. V is TRBV5-5 and J is TRBJ1-2; the match to TRBD1 covers 7 bases. Trimming took 0 bases from V and 0 from J; bases not matched to a gene: 5. The germline V gene encodes CDR1 SGHKS and CDR2 YYEKEE (reference sequence). CDR3 length: 16 residues. The CDR3: CASSLGAGGANYGYTF. The DNA for the CDR3 is TGTGCCAGCAGCTTGGGTGCAGGGGGAGCTAACTATGGCTACACCTTC.

As to this clonotype: Given a much more abundant clone one base away, this may be a read error. The rearrangement joins TRBV5-5 to TRBJ1-4; unclear D gene. V was clipped by 0 bases and J by 4 bases, with 10 bases between them. The germline V gene has CDR1 SGHKS and CDR2 YYEKEE (reference sequence). The CDR3 sequence is 15 residues long. CDR3 coding DNA: TGTGCCAGCAGCTTGGCAGTGAACCATAATGAAAAACTGTTTTTT. Protein: CASSLAVNHNEKLFF.